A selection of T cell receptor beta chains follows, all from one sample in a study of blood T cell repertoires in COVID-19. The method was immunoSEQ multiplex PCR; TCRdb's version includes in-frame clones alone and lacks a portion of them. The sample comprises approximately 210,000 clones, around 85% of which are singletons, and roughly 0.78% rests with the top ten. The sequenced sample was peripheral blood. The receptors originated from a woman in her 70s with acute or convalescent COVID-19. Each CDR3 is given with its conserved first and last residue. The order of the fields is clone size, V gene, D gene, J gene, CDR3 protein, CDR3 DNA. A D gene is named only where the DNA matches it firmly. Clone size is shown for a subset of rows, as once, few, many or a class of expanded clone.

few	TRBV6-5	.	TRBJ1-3	CASSYGAAAGNTIYF	TGTGCCAGCAGTTACGGGGCGGCGGCTGGAAACACCATATATTTT
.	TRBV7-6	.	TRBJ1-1	CASSPQGRGDWAEAFF	TGTGCCAGCAGCCCCCAGGGGCGAGGGGATTGGGCTGAAGCTTTCTTT
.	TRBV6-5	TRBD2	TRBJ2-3	CAARGVDTQYF	TGTGCCGCGCGGGGGGTAGATACGCAGTATTTT
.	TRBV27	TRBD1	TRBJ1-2	CASSFYRGLGYTF	TGTGCCAGCAGTTTTTACAGGGGGCTTGGCTACACCTTC
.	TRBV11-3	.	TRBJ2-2	CASSPRVAGELFF	TGTGCCAGCAGTCCGAGGGTGGCCGGGGAGCTGTTTTTT
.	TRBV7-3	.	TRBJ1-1	CASSLTPGSDTEAFF	TGTGCCAGCAGCTTAACTCCAGGGTCCGACACTGAAGCTTTCTTT
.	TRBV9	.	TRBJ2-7	CASSVGSDSYEQYF	TGTGCCAGCAGCGTAGGGTCGGACAGCTACGAGCAGTACTTC
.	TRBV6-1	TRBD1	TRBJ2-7	CASSEGGQYYEQYF	TGTGCCAGCAGTGAAGGGGGACAGTACTACGAGCAGTACTTC
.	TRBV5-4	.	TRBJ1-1	CASSKGQMNTEAFF	TGTGCCAGCAGCAAGGGACAAATGAACACTGAAGCTTTCTTT
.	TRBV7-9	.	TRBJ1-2	CASSSDRSSRGYTF	TGTGCCAGCAGTTCAGACAGGTCTTCTCGGGGCTACACCTTC
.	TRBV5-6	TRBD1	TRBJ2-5	CASSLGTGSVIAQETQYF	TGTGCCAGCAGCTTAGGGACAGGGTCTGTGATTGCTCAAGAGACCCAGTACTTC
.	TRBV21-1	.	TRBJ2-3	CASSKTRTSGDTDTQYF	TGTGCCAGCAGCAAAACCAGGACTAGCGGGGACACAGATACGCAGTATTTT
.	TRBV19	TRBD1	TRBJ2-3	CASRPRLGTGWGTQYF	TGTGCCAGTAGACCCCGGCTTGGGACAGGGTGGGGTACGCAGTATTTT
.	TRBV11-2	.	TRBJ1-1	CASSFGGRGAFF	TGTGCCAGCAGCTTCGGTGGTCGTGGAGCTTTCTTT
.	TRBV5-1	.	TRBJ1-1	CASSLSRGDTEAFF	TGCGCCAGCAGCTTATCTAGGGGCGACACTGAAGCTTTCTTT
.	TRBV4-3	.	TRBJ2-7	CASSQAAGAAHEQYF	TGCGCCAGCAGCCAGGCGGCGGGGGCCGCCCACGAGCAGTACTTC
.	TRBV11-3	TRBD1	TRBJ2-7	CASSYPGDRAYEQYF	TGTGCCAGCAGCTACCCGGGGGACAGGGCCTACGAGCAGTACTTC
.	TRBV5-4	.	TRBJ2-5	CASSLRVQGLVILRETQYF	TGTGCCAGCAGCTTGAGAGTACAAGGCCTTGTCATACTAAGGGAGACCCAGTACTTC
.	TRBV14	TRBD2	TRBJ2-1	CASSAPGLAWNEQFF	TGTGCCAGCAGCGCACCGGGACTAGCGTGGAATGAGCAGTTCTTC
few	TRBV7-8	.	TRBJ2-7	CASSLGSASRDEQYF	TGTGCCAGCAGCTTAGGCTCGGCGTCGAGGGACGAGCAGTACTTC
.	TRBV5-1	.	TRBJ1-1	CASSLDRNTEAFF	TGCGCCAGCAGCTTGGATAGGAACACTGAAGCTTTCTTT
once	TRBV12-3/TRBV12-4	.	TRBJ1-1	CASSFKWNTEAFF	TGTGCCAGCAGTTTCAAATGGAACACTGAAGCTTTCTTT
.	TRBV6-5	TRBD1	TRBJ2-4	CASSYPGQGIHIQYF	TGTGCCAGCAGTTACCCGGGACAGGGGATACACATTCAGTACTTC
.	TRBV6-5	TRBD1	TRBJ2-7	CASSYKGQGTYEQYF	TGTGCCAGCAGTTACAAGGGACAGGGCACCTACGAGCAGTACTTC
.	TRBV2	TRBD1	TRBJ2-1	CASSASGTGSREQFF	TGTGCCAGCAGCGCTTCCGGGACAGGGTCACGGGAGCAGTTCTTC
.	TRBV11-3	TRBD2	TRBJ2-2	CASGGGARTGELFF	TGTGCCAGCGGCGGGGGGGCGCGGACCGGGGAGCTGTTTTTT
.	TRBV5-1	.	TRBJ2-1	CASSSDRTVYNEQFF	TGCGCCAGCAGCTCGGACCGGACAGTTTACAATGAGCAGTTCTTC
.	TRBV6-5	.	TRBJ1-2	CATHMGQGPNYGYTF	TGTGCCACCCATATGGGGCAGGGCCCTAACTATGGCTACACCTTC
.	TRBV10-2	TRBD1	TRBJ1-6	CASSTGGWSSPLHF	TGCGCCAGCAGTACAGGGGGTTGGAGTTCACCCCTCCACTTT
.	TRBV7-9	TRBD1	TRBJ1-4	CASSLDRGREKLFF	TGTGCCAGCAGCTTAGACAGGGGCAGGGAAAAACTGTTTTTT
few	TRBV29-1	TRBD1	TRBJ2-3	CSVGGKTGAEGAQYF	TGCAGCGTTGGCGGAAAGACAGGGGCAGAGGGGGCGCAGTATTTT
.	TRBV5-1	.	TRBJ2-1	CASSFGTTYNEQFF	TGCGCCAGCAGCTTCGGGACAACGTACAATGAGCAGTTCTTC
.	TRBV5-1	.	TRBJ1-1	CASSLGSLMNTEAFF	TGCGCCAGCAGCTTGGGAAGCCTCATGAACACTGAAGCTTTCTTT
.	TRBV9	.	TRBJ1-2	CASSVEASTRDPAYGYTF	TGTGCCAGCAGCGTAGAAGCCTCTACCAGGGATCCGGCCTATGGCTACACCTTC
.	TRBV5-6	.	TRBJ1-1	CASSLRQGRTEAFF	TGTGCCAGCAGCTTGCGTCAGGGTCGGACTGAAGCTTTCTTT
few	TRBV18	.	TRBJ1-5	CASSPEMNSNQPQHF	TGTGCCAGCTCGCCCGAGATGAATAGCAATCAGCCCCAGCATTTT
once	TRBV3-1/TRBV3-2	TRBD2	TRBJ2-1	CASSLSGSRFYNEQFF	TGTGCCAGCAGCCTTAGCGGGAGCCGATTCTACAATGAGCAGTTCTTC
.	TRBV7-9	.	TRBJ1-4	CASSLRGAIGRATNEKLFF	TGTGCCAGCAGCTTACGTGGGGCAATCGGAAGGGCAACTAATGAAAAACTGTTTTTT
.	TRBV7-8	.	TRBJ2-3	CASSFNTGAQYF	TGTGCCAGCAGCTTTAATACGGGGGCGCAGTATTTT
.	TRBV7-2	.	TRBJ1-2	CASSARAGGINGYTF	TGTGCCAGCAGCGCCAGAGCGGGGGGGATTAACGGCTACACCTTC
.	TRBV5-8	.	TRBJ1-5	CASSLGTADNQPQHF	TGTGCCAGCAGCTTGGGGACAGCGGACAATCAGCCCCAGCATTTT
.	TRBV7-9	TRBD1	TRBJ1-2	CASSFGTGDGYTF	TGTGCCAGCAGCTTCGGGACAGGGGATGGCTACACCTTC
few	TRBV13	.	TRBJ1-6	CASSLSGSYNSPLHF	TGTGCCAGCAGCTTGTCGGGCTCCTATAATTCACCCCTCCACTTT
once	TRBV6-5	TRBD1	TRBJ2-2	CASSFDRAGELFF	TGTGCCAGCAGTTTCGACAGGGCCGGGGAGCTGTTTTTT
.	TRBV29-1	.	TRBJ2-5	CSVVTVQETQYF	TGCAGCGTTGTAACAGTTCAAGAGACCCAGTACTTC
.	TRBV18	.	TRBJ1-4	CASSPAERVATNEKLFF	TGTGCCAGCTCACCTGCGGAGCGGGTCGCAACTAATGAAAAACTGTTTTTT
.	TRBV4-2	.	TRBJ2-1	CASSQDSTSRPEQFF	TGTGCCAGCAGCCAAGATTCAACTAGCAGACCTGAGCAGTTCTTC
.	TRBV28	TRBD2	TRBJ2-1	CASSFTPGLAGGNEQFF	TGTGCCAGCAGTTTTACCCCGGGACTAGCGGGAGGGAATGAGCAGTTCTTC
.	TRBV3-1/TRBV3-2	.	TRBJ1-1	CASSQDGRRKNTEAFF	TGTGCCAGCAGCCAAGATGGTAGGCGGAAGAACACTGAAGCTTTCTTT
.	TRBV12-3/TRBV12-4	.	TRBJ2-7	CASSLTVSYEQYF	TGTGCCAGCAGTCTAACAGTGAGCTACGAGCAGTACTTC
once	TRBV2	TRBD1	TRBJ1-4	CASRGTGVEEKLFF	TGTGCCAGCAGGGGGACAGGGGTAGAAGAAAAACTGTTTTTT